This is a list of T cell receptor beta chains from one sample in a study of T-cell memory formation after mild COVID-19. TCRdb itself ran the 5' RACE reads through MiXCR, one entry per CDR3 protein. The table shows 450,000 to 650,000 distinct CDR3 sequences, with 20% occurring only once. The sample comprised PBMCs or a T cell subset sorted from them (not recorded which). The receptors stem from an adult woman who had mild COVID-19 (a few samples of this study predate the infection). Cell type and time point are not known. The CDR3 runs from the conserved cysteine through the conserved F or W.

v_call	j_call	cdr3_aa
TRBV7-9	TRBJ2-2	CASRTGLNTGELFF
TRBV12-3/TRBV12-4	TRBJ1-2	CASRLGDSLNYGYTF
TRBV30	TRBJ2-7	CAWSVGWSTEQYF
TRBV4-2	TRBJ2-1	CASSQGSSGDNEQFF
TRBV3-1	TRBJ2-1	CASSQDPYRRGAGHEQFF
TRBV7-2	TRBJ2-3	CASSPSSGPRHTQYF
TRBV5-6	TRBJ1-6	CASSLVAGRNNSPLHF
TRBV10-3	TRBJ2-5	CAISGGEETQYF
TRBV29-1	TRBJ2-2	CSVVPKSGGSRELFF
TRBV20-1	TRBJ2-7	CSARDRGRLYEQYF
TRBV5-1	TRBJ2-2	CASRKRTGGTGELFF
TRBV15	TRBJ1-1	CATSRDGRATNTEAFF
TRBV12-3/TRBV12-4	TRBJ2-5	CASSLVAGVLQETQYF
TRBV30	TRBJ1-1	CAWNRGNTEAFF
TRBV29-1	TRBJ2-1	CSVISWSSYNEQFF
TRBV6-2/TRBV6-3	TRBJ1-6	CASSTSNPGPPLHF
TRBV20-1	TRBJ1-2	CSARNGRGSNYGYTF
TRBV7-3	TRBJ1-1	CASSLTGTGATEAFF
TRBV11-2	TRBJ2-7	CASSPEGGSSYEQYF
TRBV3-1	TRBJ2-3	CASSQEALAGGTDTQYF
TRBV10-3	TRBJ2-7	CAISGGGGFYEQYF
TRBV6-2/TRBV6-3	TRBJ2-6	CASSYYTGFSGANVLTF
TRBV5-5	TRBJ1-2	CASSATAGTAYGYTF
TRBV20-1	TRBJ2-3	CSAARGGSTDTQYF
TRBV30	TRBJ2-3	CAWSRTGSGDTQYF
TRBV6-2/TRBV6-3	TRBJ1-2	CASSRPNTYGYTF
TRBV12-3/TRBV12-4	TRBJ1-1	CASSTGQTEAFF
TRBV29-1	TRBJ2-3	CSVEDSGTGFTDTQYF
TRBV6-2/TRBV6-3	TRBJ1-1	CASSYSYGGLNTEAFF
TRBV7-9	TRBJ2-7	CASSLEHRSPYEQYF
TRBV29-1	TRBJ1-1	CSVLGQVMTEAFF
TRBV7-9	TRBJ2-7	CASSPDATYEQYF
TRBV6-6	TRBJ2-2	CASSWGSSGEGSGELFF
TRBV3-1	TRBJ1-5	CASSPRLGGWNQPQHF
TRBV13	TRBJ1-3	CASSLYGTLRNTIYF
TRBV7-8	TRBJ2-5	CASSLERLGAYF
TRBV29-1	TRBJ2-1	CSAGCCQNEQFF
TRBV2	TRBJ1-2	CASSRTAFGGYTF
TRBV11-2	TRBJ2-3	CASSLESMGTDTQYF
TRBV27	TRBJ2-7	CASSLGAREGDYEQYF
TRBV5-1	TRBJ2-2	CASSPPGLAETGELFF
TRBV9	TRBJ2-3	CASSVVAGTDTQYF
TRBV12-3/TRBV12-4	TRBJ2-3	CASSFPVPEANTQYF
TRBV5-6	TRBJ2-1	CASTPEGGRVYNEQFF
TRBV5-6	TRBJ2-3	CASSPGQRTDTQYF
TRBV6-1	TRBJ2-3	CDSSEVTGSTDTQYF
TRBV5-1	TRBJ2-5	CASSLGMGETQYF
TRBV5-1	TRBJ1-2	CASSFQGAKDGYTF
TRBV20-1	TRBJ1-6	CSARVGQLYNSPLHF
TRBV9	TRBJ2-3	CASSAGPSTDTQYF
TRBV6-1	TRBJ1-5	CASSGDRSNQPQHF
TRBV28	TRBJ2-2	CASSSGQITTNTGELFF